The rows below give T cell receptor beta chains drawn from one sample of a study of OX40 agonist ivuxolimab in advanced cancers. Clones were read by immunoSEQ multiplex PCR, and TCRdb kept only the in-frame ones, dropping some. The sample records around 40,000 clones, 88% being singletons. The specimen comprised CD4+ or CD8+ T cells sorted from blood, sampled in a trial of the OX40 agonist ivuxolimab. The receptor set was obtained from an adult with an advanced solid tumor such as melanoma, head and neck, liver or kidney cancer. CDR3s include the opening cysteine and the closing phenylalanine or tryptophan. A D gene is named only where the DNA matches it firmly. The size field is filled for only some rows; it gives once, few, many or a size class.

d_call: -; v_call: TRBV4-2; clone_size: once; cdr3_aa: CASSTHDLYEQYF
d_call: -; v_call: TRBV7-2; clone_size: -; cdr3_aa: CASSSEEYEQYF
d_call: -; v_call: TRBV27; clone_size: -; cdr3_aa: CASSLWGQDDYEQYF
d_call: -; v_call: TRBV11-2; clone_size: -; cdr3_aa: CASTETLNYGYTF
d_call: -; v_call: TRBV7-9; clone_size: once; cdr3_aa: CASSPELKPDTQYF
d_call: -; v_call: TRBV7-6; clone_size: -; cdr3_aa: CASSRGTVNTEAFF
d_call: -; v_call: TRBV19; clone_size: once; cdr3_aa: CASSGGGGTEAFF
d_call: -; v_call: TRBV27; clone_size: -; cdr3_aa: CASSLVRGGYEQYF
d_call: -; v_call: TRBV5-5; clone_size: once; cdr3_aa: CASNFGGKEKLFF
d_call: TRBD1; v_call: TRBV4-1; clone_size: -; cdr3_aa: CASSTRTGNAEAFF
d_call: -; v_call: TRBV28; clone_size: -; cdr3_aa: CASSFLGRGSPPQHF
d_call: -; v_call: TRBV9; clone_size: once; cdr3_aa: CASSGRGNTEAFF
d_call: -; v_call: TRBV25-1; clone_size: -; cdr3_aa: CASSEQGLVTEAFF
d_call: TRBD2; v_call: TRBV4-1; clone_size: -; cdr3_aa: CASSPLAGSYNEQFF
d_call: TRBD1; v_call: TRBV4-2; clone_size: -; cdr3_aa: CASSQDRGGQGIYGYTF
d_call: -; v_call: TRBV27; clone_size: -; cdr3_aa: CASSLYRTGTDTQYF
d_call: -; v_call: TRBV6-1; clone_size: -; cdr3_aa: CASSEGLHYGYTF
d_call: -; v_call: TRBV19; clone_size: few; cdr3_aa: CASSMPRRMGYEQFF
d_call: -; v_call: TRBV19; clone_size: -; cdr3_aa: CASSILSGSYEQYF
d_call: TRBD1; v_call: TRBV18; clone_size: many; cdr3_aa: CASSLKGQLDEQFF
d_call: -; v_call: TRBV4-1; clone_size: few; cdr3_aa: CASRGPPISSSYNEQFF
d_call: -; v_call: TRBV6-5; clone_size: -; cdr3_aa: CASSANYEQYF
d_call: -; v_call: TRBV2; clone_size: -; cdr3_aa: CASSPGVEDAEQYF
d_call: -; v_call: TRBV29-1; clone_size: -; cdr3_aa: CSVEAESSYEQYF
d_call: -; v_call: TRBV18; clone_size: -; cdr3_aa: CASSPRGGGLPLSAGANVLTF
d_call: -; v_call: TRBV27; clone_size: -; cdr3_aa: CASSPTGYQPQHF
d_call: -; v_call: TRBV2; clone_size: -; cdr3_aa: CARGSGQGSEQYF
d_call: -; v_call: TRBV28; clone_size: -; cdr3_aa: CASSFRASYEQYF
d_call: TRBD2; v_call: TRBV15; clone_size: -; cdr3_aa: CATSRTGGQETQYF